Listed here are 9 T cell receptor beta chains from one sample, sequenced in a study of T cells in localized non-small cell lung cancer. The assay was immunoSEQ multiplex PCR, and TCRdb's table has in-frame clones only and misses some. The sample lists around 91,000 clones, roughly 87% occurring once. This sample comprised peripheral blood, obtained before any cancer treatment. These receptor sequences come from a man aged 35-69 years with stage I squamous cell lung carcinoma.

This chain uses TRBV6-5 with TRBJ1-5; D gene uncertain. Germline CDR1 and CDR2: MNHEY and SVGAGI. V was pared by 2 bases and J by 2 bases, with 7 bases between. The CDR3 is made up of 14 amino acids. The DNA of the CDR3 is TGTGCCAGCAGTTACGGGTTTGGCAATCAGCCCCAGCATTTT. It is translated as CASSYGFGNQPQHF.

This chain joins TRBV14 and TRBJ1-2, with D uncertain. The germline V and J ends were trimmed by 3 bases and 3 bases, with 17 bases remaining between them. Germline-derived CDR1 and CDR2 are SGHDN and FVKESK. The CDR3 extends over 16 amino acids. Here the CDR3 reads CASSHRGGGRDYGYTF. The DNA of the CDR3 is TGTGCCAGCAGCCATCGCGGAGGAGGGAGGGACTATGGCTACACCTTC.

The J gene is TRBJ2-1, the V gene TRBV7-3, with TRBD2 identical over 10 bases. The CDR3 totals 14 residues. Germline V gene lookup returns CDR1 SGHTA and CDR2 FQGTGA. V lost 5 bases and J lost 9; bases outside the gene matches: 7. Here the CDR3 reads CASSTVAGGREQFF. CDR3 nucleotide sequence: TGTGCCAGCAGCACCGTAGCGGGGGGCCGTGAGCAGTTCTTC.

J is TRBJ2-7 and V is TRBV20-1, with D possibly TRBD1 on 5 matching bases. This CDR3 has 11 residues. V was pared by 5 bases and J by 3 bases, with 8 bases between. The germline gives CDR1 DFQATT, CDR2 SNEGSKA (reference sequence). The CDR3 reads CSALDSYEQYF. CDR3 DNA: TGCAGTGCTCTAGACAGCTACGAGCAGTACTTC.

The chain uses TRBV5-6 and TRBJ1-1; D call uncertain. Germline loops: CDR1 SGHDT, CDR2 YYEEEE. This CDR3 has 13 amino acids. V dropped 3 bases and J dropped 0 bases, with 6 bases sitting between them. This chain's CDR3 is CASSSQVNTEAFF. CDR3 DNA: TGTGCCAGCAGCTCCCAGGTGAACACTGAAGCTTTCTTT.

This clone was observed once. The V gene is TRBV5-1, the J gene TRBJ2-2, with TRBD1 identical over 7 bases. CDR1 and CDR2 from the germline V gene are SGHRS and YFSETQ. There are 15 residues in the CDR3. V was pared by 0 bases and J by 5 bases, with 4 bases of the junction left unmatched. The DNA for the CDR3 is TGCGCCAGCAGCTTGGCCGCAGGGGGAACCGGGGAGCTGTTTTTT. The encoded protein is CASSLAAGGTGELFF.

V usage is TRBV9 and J usage is TRBJ2-5, with 16 positions matching TRBD2. This CDR3 contains 18 residues. V lost 3 bases and J lost 3; bases outside the gene matches: 8. In germline, CDR1 is SGDLS, CDR2 YYNGEE. This CDR3 is CASSAGLAGGLAEETQYF. The CDR3 DNA is TGTGCCAGCAGCGCGGGACTAGCGGGGGGGCTGGCGGAAGAGACCCAGTACTTC.

The J gene is TRBJ1-3, the V gene TRBV5-1; D perhaps matches TRBD1 (6 bases). V was shortened by 0 bases and J by 3 bases, with 10 bases between the two germline ends. The CDR3 is made up of 15 amino acids. Germline-derived CDR1 and CDR2 are SGHRS and YFSETQ. This CDR3 reads CASSLGGQSGNTIYF. For the CDR3, the DNA is TGCGCCAGCAGCTTGGGGGGGCAGAGTGGAAACACCATATATTTT.

V gene TRBV6-6 combines with J gene TRBJ1-1; D is perhaps TRBD1 (6 bases). With 7 bases removed from V and 1 base from J, the gap between germline ends came to 10 bases. The CDR3 length is 13 residues. Looked up from germline, CDR1 is MNHNY and CDR2 is SVGAGI (reference sequence). CDR3 sequence: CASNQGGNTEAFF. The CDR3 DNA follows: TGTGCCAGCAACCAAGGGGGGAACACTGAAGCTTTCTTT.